The clone carrying this T cell receptor (beta chain) was seen many times. Trimming removed 0 bases at V and 1 base at J, with 19 bases between. The CDR3 is 18 residues long. Germline CDR1 MNHEY, CDR2 SVGEGT. From 300 to 400 ng of RNA, a library with molecular barcoded alpha/delta and beta/gamma adaptors was made. One entry per CDR3 protein, called by TCRdb with MiXCR from the reads. The profile shows about 58,000 distinct CDR3 sequences, approximately 13% of them singletons. The data derive from a study of read filtering for tumor transcriptome and immune sequencing. Background on the study: Mean patient age was roughly 72 years, range about 40 to 85; 17 male, some 14 female. Whole-transcriptome libraries were prepared after DNase treatment.

Every patient had bone marrow sampled while the disease was active. The sequence came from a donor at least 40 years old with multiple myeloma. The material sequenced was a population of CD138-negative cells sorted from bone marrow. The gene calls are TRBV6-2 or TRBV6-3 and TRBJ2-7, with D tentatively TRBD2 (6 bases). The CDR3 protein is CASSYSDYIGYVSYEQYF. CDR3 nucleotides: TGTGCCAGCAGTTACTCGGACTATATAGGGTACGTTTCCTACGAGCAGTACTTC.